Included here is one TCR beta chain sequence, with context. This clone was found a few times. The clone's antigen remains unknown. Base qualities are missing; no much larger clone stands one base away. V has 3 bases trimmed and J has 1 base trimmed; junction bases matching no gene number 5. From the cysteine up to the phenylalanine, the CDR3 has a length of 16 residues. The read is trimmed to its CDR3 DNA, 48 bases read in frame from base 1. Sequences MGHDK (CDR1) and SYGVNS (CDR2) are obtained from the germline V gene. The immunoSEQ hsTCRbeta Kit was used to sequence TCR beta CDR3 regions from DNA. The original methods were these. TCR sequencing data were analysed with the ImmunoSEQ Analyzer. T cell clonality was defined as 1 minus Pielou's evenness computed on productive rearrangements. To measure T cell diversity, the inverse Simpson index was applied to productive templates. T cell density was defined as TCR beta template counts normalized to usable DNA, with usable DNA estimated by amplifying and sequencing housekeeping genes. TCR metrics were compared across histologic stages using two-sided Kruskal-Wallis tests. TCRdb's version of the immuneACCESS table is confined to in-frame rearrangements and falls short of the full clone set. An unresolved V gene accounts for under half of the shortfall where checked; the remainder is of unknown origin. V and J calls and clone size are as listed in that table; D and trimming were resolved from the DNA. The sample contains around 6,100 clones, 65% to 80% of them found a single time. The ten biggest clones cover around 6.2% of the sample.

These data come from a study of immune evolution from preneoplasia to lung adenocarcinoma (dated by TCRdb to the early 2020s). Notes on the research overall: HLA loss of heterozygosity was found in around 7% of AIS, 15% of MIA and under 40% of ADC lesions, and in no AAH lesions. The study profiled immune contexture across lung adenocarcinoma precursors and invasive adenocarcinoma using immune gene expression, TCR sequencing and multiplex immunofluorescence. Resected precursor lesions (AAH, AIS, MIA) and invasive adenocarcinomas were compared against paired morphologically normal lung tissue. Sample size was based on specimen availability rather than a prior power calculation. The immune data were integrated with whole exome sequencing and methylation data obtained from the same cohort of nodules. The overall cohort comprised around 55 patients with pulmonary nodules who underwent surgical resection. The TCR sequencing data were obtained from 51 patients. According to the study, roughly 110 samples were used for TCR sequencing. POLYSOLVER was used to infer class I HLA alleles from exome data, and LOHHLA was used to detect allele-specific HLA loss.

General conclusions and limits of the study: Clonality was highest in normal lung, while later-stage lesions appeared to have lower clonality but higher T cell density and diversity. The highest T cell clonality was observed in KRAS-mutant nodules compared with EGFR-mutant or double wild-type lesions. All patients were from Japan and China, so applicability to Western populations was uncertain. Findings were based on association rather than direct causation; larger cohorts with long-term follow-up and longitudinal biopsies were deemed needed. Top T cell clone frequencies were highest in normal lung and appeared to decrease progressively from AAH through AIS, MIA and invasive adenocarcinoma.

The patients had resection in Japan or China between the mid-2010s and the late 2010s. Two lung cancer pathologists independently confirmed the histologic diagnosis of each case on H&E slides. For nucleic acid extraction, premalignant or tumor cells were enriched by macro-dissection following pathologic assessment. FFPE tissue was used for DNA isolation with the AllPrep DNA/RNA FFPE Kit. This TCR came from a person aged 60-80 years with lung adenocarcinoma. Sequenced input: FFPE lung adenocarcinoma in situ tissue. The sample's cell subset or site label, in plain terms: preinvasive adenocarcinoma in situ (AIS). Recombination connected TRBV25-1 to TRBJ1-1; 10 central nucleotides agree with TRBD1. Here is the DNA: TGTGCCAGCAGTGATCTGGACAGGGGGTGGAACACTGAAGCTTTCTTT. This sequence encodes CASSDLDRGWNTEAFF.